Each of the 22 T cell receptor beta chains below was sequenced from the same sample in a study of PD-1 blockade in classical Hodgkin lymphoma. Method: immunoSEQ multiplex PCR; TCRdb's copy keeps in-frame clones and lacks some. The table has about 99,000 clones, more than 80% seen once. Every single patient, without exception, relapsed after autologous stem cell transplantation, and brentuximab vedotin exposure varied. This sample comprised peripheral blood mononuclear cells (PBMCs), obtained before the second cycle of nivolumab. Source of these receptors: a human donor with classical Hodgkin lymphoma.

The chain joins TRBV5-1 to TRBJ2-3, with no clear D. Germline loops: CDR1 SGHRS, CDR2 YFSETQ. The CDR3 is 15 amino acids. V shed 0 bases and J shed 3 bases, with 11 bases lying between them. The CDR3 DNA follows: TGCGCCAGCAGCTTGGCTCTTGGCTCAACAGATACGCAGTATTTT. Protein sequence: CASSLALGSTDTQYF.

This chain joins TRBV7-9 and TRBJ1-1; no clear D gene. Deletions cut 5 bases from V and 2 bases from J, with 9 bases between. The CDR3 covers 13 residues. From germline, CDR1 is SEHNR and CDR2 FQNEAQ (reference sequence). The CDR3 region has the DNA TGTGCCAGCAGCATAAGGCCTAACACTGAAGCTTTCTTT. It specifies CASSIRPNTEAFF.

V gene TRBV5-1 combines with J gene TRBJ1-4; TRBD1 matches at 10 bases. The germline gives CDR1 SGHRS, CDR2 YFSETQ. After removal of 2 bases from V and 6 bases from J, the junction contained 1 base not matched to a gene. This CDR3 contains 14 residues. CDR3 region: CASSFGTGDEKLFF. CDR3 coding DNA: TGCGCCAGCAGCTTCGGGACAGGGGATGAAAAACTGTTTTTT. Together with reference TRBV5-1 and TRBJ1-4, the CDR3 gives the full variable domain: KAGVTQTPRYLIKTRGQQVTLSCSPISGHRSVSWYQQTPGQGLQFLFEYFSETQRNKGNFPGRFSGRQFSNSRSEMNVSTLELGDSALYLCASSFGTGDEKLFFGSGTQLSVL.

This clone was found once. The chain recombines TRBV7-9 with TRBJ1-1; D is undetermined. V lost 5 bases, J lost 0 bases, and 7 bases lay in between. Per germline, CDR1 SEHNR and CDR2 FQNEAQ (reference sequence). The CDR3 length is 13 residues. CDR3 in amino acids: CASSQDMNTEAFF. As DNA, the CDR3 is TGTGCCAGCAGCCAAGATATGAACACTGAAGCTTTCTTT.

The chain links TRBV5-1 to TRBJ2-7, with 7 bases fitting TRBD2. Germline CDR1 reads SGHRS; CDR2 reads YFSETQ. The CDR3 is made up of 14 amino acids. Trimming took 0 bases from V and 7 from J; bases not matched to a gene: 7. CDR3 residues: CASSLVEGGREQYF. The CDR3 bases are TGCGCCAGCAGCTTGGTTGAGGGAGGGCGGGAGCAGTACTTC.

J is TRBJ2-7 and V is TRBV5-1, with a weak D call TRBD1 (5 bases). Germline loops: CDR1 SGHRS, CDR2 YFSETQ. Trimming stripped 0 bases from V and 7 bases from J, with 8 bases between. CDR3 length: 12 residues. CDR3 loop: CASSLEGWEQYF. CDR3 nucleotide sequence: TGCGCCAGCAGCTTGGAGGGGTGGGAGCAGTACTTC.

The CDR3 sequence: CSGSGTGAVNEQFF. CDR3 DNA: TGCAGCGGGTCCGGGACAGGGGCGGTCAATGAGCAGTTCTTC. V usage is TRBV29-1 and J usage is TRBJ2-1, with 10 bases that match TRBD1. This CDR3 is 14 amino acids long. V lost 7 bases and J lost 6; bases outside the gene matches: 9. CDR1 is SQVTM and CDR2 is ANQGSEA in the germline V gene.

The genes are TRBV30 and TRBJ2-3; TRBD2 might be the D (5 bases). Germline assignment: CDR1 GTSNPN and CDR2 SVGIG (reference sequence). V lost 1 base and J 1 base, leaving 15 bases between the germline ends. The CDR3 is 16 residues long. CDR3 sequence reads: CAWSGTGPGGTDTQYF. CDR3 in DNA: TGTGCCTGGAGTGGGACTGGGCCCGGGGGCACAGATACGCAGTATTTT.

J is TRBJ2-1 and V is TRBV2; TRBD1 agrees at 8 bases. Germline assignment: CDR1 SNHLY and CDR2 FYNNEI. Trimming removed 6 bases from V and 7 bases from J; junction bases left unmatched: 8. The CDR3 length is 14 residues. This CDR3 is CASSPGQAWNEQFF. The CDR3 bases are TGTGCCAGCAGCCCGGGACAGGCATGGAATGAGCAGTTCTTC.

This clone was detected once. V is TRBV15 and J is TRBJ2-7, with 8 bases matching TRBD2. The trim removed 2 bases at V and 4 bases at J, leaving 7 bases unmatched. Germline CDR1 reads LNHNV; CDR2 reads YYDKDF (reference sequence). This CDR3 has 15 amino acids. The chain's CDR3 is CATSRSRAGAYEQYF. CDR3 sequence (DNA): TGTGCCACCAGCAGATCTAGAGCGGGAGCGTACGAGCAGTACTTC.

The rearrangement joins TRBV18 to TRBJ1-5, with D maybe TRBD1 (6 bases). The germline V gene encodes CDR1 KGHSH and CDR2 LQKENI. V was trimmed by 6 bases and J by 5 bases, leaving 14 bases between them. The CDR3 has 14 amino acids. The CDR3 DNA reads TGTGCCAGCTCGCCGGACAGACAGGATCAGCCCCAGCATTTT. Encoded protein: CASSPDRQDQPQHF.

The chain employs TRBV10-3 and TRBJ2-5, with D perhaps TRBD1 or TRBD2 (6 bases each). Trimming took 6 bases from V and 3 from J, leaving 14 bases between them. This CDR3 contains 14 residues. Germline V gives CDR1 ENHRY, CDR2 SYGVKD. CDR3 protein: CAISSPGAEETQYF. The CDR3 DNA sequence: TGTGCCATCAGCTCCCCGGGGGCGGAAGAGACCCAGTACTTC.

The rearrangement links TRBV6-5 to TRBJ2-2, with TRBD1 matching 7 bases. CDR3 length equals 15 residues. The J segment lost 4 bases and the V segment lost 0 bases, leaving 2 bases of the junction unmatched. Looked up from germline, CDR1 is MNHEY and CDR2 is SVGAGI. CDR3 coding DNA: TGTGCCAGCAGTTACTCGGGACAGCCCACCGGGGAGCTGTTTTTT. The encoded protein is CASSYSGQPTGELFF.

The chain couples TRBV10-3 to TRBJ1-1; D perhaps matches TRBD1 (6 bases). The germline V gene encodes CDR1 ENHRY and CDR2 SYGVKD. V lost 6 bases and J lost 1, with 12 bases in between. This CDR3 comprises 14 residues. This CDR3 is CAIRNREGNTEAFF. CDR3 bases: TGTGCCATCAGGAACAGGGAAGGGAACACTGAAGCTTTCTTT.

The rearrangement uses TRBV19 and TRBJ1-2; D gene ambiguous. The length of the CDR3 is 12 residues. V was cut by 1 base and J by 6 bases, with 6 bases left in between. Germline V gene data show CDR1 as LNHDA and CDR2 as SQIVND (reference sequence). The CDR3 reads CASSIGGDGYTF. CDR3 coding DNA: TGTGCCAGTAGTATAGGCGGGGATGGCTACACCTTC.

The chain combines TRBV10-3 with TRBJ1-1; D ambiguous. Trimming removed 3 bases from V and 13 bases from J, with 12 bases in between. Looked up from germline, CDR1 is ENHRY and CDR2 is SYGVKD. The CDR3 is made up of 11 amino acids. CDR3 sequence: CAISDSGLGFF. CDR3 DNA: TGTGCCATCAGTGACTCCGGGTTGGGTTTCTTT.

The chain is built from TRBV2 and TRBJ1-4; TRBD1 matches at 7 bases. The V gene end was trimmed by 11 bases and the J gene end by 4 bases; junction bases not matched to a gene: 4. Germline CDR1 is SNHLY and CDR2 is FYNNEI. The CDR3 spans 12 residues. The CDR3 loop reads CAAGQNNEKLFF. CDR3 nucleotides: TGTGCCGCGGGACAGAATAATGAAAAACTGTTTTTT. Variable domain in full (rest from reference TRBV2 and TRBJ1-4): EPEVTQTPSHQVTQMGQEVILRCVPISNHLYFYWYRQILGQKVEFLVSFYNNEISEKSEIFDDQFSVERPDGSNFTLKIRSTKLEDSAMYFCAAGQNNEKLFFGSGTQLSVL.

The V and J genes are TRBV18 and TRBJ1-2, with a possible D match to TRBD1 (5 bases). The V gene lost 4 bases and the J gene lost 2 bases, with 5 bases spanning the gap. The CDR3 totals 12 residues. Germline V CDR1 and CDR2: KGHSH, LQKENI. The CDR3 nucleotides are TGTGCCAGCTCACAGGGGAACTATGGCTACACCTTC. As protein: CASSQGNYGYTF.

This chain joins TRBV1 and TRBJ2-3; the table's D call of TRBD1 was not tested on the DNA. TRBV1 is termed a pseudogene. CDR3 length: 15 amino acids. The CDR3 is CTSKLGVKGTDTQYF. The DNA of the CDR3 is TGCACCAGCAAGTTAGGGGTAAAAGGGACAGATACGCAGTATTTT.

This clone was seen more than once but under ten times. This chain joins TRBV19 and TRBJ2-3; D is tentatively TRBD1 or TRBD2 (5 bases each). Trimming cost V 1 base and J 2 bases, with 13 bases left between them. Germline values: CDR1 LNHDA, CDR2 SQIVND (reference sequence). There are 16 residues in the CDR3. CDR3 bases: TGTGCCAGTAGTATAGTCGACGGGGCATCCACAGATACGCAGTATTTT. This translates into CASSIVDGASTDTQYF.

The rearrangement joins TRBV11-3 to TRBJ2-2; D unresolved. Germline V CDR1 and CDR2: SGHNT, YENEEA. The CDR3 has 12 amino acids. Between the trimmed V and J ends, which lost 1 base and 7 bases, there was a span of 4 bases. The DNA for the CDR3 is TGTGCCAGCAGCTTAGGTAGCGGGGAGCTGTTTTTT. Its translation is CASSLGSGELFF.

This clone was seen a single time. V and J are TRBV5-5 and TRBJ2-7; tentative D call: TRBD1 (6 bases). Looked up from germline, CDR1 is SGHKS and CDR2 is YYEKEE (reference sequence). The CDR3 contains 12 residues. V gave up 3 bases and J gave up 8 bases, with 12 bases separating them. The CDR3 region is CASSSRTGKQYF. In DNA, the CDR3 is TGTGCCAGCAGCTCACGAACAGGGAAGCAGTACTTC.